This T cell receptor (beta chain) stems from a study of T cells expressing NK-cell markers. Whole-study results and caveats: Of the CD8+ T cell pool in 5 to 7 donors, roughly 1.0-8% was accounted for by dominant NKG2C+ clonotypes. In several donors, these clonotypes also led the CD3+CD56-NKG2C+ fraction.

TCRdb re-called the 5' RACE reads; every CDR3 protein appears as one record, without DNA. The specimen's table records roughly 350,000 distinct CDR3 sequences. Notes on this clonotype: Its specificity is unknown.

This TCR derives from a man aged 18-75 years in good health. Sequencing was performed on blood T cells: a sorted CD56 or NKG2C T cell subset, CD4+ or CD8+ T cells, or bulk PBMC T cells (not recorded which).

CDR3: CASRKTGDEQFF. This sequence joins TRBV5-1 and TRBJ2-1; TCRdb calls TRBD1, which cannot be checked without DNA. The CDR3 consists of 12 residues. Germline values: CDR1 SGHRS, CDR2 YFSETQ.